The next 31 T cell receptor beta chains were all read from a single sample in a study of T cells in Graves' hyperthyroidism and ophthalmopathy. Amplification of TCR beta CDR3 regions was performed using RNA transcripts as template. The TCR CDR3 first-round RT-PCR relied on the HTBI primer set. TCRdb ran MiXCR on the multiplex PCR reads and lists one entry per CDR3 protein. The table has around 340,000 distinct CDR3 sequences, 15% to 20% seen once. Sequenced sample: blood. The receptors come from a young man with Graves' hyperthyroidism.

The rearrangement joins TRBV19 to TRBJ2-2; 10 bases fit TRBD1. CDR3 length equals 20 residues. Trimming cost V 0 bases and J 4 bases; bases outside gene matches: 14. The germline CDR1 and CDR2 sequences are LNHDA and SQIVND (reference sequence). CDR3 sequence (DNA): TGTGCCAGTAGTATAGATCCGTTTGTGATCGACAGGGGGCTCACCGGGGAGCTGTTTTTT. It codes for CASSIDPFVIDRGLTGELFF.

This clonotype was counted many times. The CDR3 nucleotides are TGTGCTAGTGGTTTGGCCGGGACAGGGGGCATAGAGACCCAGTACTTC. Protein product: CASGLAGTGGIETQYF. The V call is TRBV12-5, the J call TRBJ2-5; 12 bases match TRBD1. This CDR3 is 16 amino acids long. CDR1 and CDR2 (germline): LGHNT, FRNRAP. The V segment lost 1 base and the J segment 4 bases; nucleotides outside the gene matches: 4.

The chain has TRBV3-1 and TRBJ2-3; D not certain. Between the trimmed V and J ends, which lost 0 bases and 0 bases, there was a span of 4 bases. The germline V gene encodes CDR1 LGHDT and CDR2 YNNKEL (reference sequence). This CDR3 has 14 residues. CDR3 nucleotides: TGTGCCAGCAGCCAAGATCGAAGCACAGATACGCAGTATTTT. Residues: CASSQDRSTDTQYF.

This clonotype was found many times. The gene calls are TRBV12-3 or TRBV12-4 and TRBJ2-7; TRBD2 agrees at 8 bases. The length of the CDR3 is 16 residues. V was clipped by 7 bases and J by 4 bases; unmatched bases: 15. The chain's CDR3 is CASKLGASGSQYEQYF. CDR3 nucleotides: TGTGCCAGCAAGCTAGGGGCCAGCGGGAGCCAGTACGAGCAGTACTTC.

CDR3 residues: CSVGVVHEQFF. For the CDR3, the DNA is TGCAGCGTTGGGGTAGTGCATGAGCAGTTCTTC. J is TRBJ2-1 and V is TRBV29-1; D remains unclear. The germline V gene encodes CDR1 SQVTM and CDR2 ANQGSEA. CDR3 size: 11 residues. V lost 4 bases to trimming and J lost 8 bases, with 9 bases between them.

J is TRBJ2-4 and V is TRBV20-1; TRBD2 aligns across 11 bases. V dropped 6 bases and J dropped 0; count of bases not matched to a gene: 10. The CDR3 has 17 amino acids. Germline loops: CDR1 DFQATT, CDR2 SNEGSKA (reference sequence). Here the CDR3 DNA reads TGCAGTGCGAACACTGGACTAGCGGGCCTAGCCAAAAACATTCAGTACTTC. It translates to CSANTGLAGLAKNIQYF.

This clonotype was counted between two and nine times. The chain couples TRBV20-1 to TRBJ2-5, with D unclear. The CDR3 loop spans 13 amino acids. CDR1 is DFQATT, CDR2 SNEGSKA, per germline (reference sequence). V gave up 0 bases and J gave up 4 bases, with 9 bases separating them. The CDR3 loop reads CSARDLLVETQYF. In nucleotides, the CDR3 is TGCAGTGCTAGAGATCTCTTGGTAGAGACCCAGTACTTC.

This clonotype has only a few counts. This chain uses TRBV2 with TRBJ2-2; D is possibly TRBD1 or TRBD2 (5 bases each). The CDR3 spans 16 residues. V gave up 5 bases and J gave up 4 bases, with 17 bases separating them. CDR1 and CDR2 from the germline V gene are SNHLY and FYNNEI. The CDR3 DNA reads TGTGCCAGCAGTCCGGGACCAGGTCGAGGCACCGGGGAGCTGTTTTTT. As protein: CASSPGPGRGTGELFF.

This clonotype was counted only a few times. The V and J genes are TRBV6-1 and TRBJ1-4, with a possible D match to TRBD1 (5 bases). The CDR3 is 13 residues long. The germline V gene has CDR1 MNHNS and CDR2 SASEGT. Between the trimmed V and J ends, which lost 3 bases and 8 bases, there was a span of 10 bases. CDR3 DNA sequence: TGTGCCAGCAGTGATCAAGGGGCCGAAAAACTGTTTTTT. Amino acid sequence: CASSDQGAEKLFF.

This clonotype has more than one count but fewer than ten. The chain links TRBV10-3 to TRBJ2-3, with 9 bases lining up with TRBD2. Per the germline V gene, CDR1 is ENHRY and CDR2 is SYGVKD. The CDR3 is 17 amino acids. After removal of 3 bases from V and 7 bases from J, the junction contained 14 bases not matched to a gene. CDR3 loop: CAISEIREAGGGNTQYF. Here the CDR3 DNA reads TGTGCCATCAGTGAAATACGAGAAGCGGGAGGTGGAAATACGCAGTATTTT.

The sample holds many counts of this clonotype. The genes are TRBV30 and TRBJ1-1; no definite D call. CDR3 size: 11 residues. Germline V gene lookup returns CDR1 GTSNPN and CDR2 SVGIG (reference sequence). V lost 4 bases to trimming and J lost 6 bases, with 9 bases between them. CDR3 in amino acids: CAWKDGPEAFF. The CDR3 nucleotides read TGTGCCTGGAAGGACGGACCTGAAGCTTTCTTT.

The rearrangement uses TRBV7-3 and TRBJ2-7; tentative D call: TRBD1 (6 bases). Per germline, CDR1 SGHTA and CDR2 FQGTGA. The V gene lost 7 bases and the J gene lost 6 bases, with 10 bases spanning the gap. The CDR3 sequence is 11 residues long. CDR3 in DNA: TGTGCCAGCACCCCCAGGGGCGAGCAGTACTTC. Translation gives CASTPRGEQYF.

The CDR3: CSATWHDSGTREQFF. Here the CDR3 DNA reads TGCAGTGCCACGTGGCACGATAGCGGGACGAGGGAGCAGTTCTTC. This chain uses TRBV20-1 with TRBJ2-1; 8 bases align to TRBD2. The ends lost 6 bases at V and 10 bases at J; junction bases unmatched: 17. The germline V gene has CDR1 DFQATT and CDR2 SNEGSKA (reference sequence). The CDR3 totals 15 residues.

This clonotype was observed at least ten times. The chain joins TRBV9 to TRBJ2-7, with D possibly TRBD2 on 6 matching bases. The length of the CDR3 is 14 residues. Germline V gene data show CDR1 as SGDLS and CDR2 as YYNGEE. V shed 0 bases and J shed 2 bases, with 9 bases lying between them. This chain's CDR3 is CASSVDAGTYEQYF. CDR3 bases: TGTGCCAGCAGCGTAGACGCGGGAACCTACGAGCAGTACTTC.

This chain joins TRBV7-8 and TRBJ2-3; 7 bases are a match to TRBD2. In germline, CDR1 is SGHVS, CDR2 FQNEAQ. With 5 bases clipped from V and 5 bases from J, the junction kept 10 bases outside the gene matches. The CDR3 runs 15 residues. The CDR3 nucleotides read TGTGCCAGCAGCCAAGAACGGCTAGCGGAAGATACGCAGTATTTT. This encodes CASSQERLAEDTQYF.

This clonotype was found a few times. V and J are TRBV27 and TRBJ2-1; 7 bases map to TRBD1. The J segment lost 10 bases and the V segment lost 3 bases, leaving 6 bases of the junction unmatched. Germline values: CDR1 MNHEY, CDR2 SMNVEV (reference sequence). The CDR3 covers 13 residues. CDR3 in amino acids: CASSFDRVGEQFF. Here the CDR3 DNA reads TGTGCCAGCAGTTTCGACAGGGTTGGGGAGCAGTTCTTC.

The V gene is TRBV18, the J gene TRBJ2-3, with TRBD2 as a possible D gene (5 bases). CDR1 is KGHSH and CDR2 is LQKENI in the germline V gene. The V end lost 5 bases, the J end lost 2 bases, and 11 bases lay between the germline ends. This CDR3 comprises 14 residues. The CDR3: CASSWRADTDTQYF. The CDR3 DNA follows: TGTGCCAGCTCATGGCGGGCCGACACAGATACGCAGTATTTT.

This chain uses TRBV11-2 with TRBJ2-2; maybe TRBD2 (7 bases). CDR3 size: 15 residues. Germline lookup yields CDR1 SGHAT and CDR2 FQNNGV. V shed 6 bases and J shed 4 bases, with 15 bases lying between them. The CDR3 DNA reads TGTGCCAGCAGACGAGGCGGGGGCCCCACCGGGGAGCTGTTTTTT. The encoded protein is CASRRGGGPTGELFF.

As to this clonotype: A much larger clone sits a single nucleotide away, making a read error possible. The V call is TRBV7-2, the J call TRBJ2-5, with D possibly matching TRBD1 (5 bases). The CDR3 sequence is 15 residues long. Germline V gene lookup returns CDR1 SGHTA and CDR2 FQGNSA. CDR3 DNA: TGTGCCGGCAGCACCGACAGACAAATACAAGAGACCCAGTACTTC. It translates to CAGSTDRQIQETQYF.

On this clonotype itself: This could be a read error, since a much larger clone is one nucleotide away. The CDR3 DNA sequence: TGTACCAGCACAAAACTTATCGGGTTTAACTATGGCTACACCTTC. The encoded protein is CTSTKLIGFNYGYTF. The gene calls are TRBV11-2 and TRBJ1-2; no reliable D call. CDR3 size: 15 residues. Germline-derived CDR1 and CDR2 are SGHAT and FQNNGV.

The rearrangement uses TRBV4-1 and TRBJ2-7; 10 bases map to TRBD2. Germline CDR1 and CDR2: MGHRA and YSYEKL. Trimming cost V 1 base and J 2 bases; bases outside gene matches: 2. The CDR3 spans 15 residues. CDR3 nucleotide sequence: TGCGCCAGCAGCCAAGGGACTAGCGGTACCTACGAGCAGTACTTC. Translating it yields CASSQGTSGTYEQYF.

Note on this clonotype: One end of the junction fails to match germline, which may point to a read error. The CDR3 DNA is TGCGGTGCTAGAGATCTGTCAGGTAATCAGCCCCAGCATTTT. This codes for CGARDLSGNQPQHF. The chain links TRBV20-1 to TRBJ1-5; D ambiguous. CDR3 length: 14 residues. Looked up from germline, CDR1 is DFQATT and CDR2 is SNEGSKA (reference sequence).

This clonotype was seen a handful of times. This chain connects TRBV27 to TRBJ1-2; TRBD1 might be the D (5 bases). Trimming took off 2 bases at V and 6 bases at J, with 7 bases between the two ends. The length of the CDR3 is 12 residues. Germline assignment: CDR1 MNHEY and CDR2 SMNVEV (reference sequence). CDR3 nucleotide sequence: TGTGCCAGCAGTTTAAGGGGAAATGGCTACACCTTC. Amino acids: CASSLRGNGYTF.

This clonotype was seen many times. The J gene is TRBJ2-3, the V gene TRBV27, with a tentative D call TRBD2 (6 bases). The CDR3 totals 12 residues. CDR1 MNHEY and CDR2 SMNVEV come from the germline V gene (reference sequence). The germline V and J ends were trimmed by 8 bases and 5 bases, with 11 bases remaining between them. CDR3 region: CASGGMGDTQYF. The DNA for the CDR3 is TGTGCCAGCGGGGGGATGGGAGATACGCAGTATTTT.

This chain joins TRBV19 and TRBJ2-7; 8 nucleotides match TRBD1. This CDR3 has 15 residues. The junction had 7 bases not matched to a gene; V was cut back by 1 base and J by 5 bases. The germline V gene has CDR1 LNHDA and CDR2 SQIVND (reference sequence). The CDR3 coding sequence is TGTGCCAGTAGTATAGCGGACAGGGCTACCCACGAGCAGTACTTC. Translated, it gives CASSIADRATHEQYF.

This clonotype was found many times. The CDR3 sequence: CASTPDFRYGYTF. Written as DNA, the CDR3 is TGTGCCAGCACCCCCGACTTTCGGTATGGCTACACCTTC. The chain has TRBV12-3 or TRBV12-4 and TRBJ1-2, with D uncertain. The V end lost 7 bases, the J end lost 5 bases, and 14 bases lay between the germline ends. The length of the CDR3 is 13 residues.

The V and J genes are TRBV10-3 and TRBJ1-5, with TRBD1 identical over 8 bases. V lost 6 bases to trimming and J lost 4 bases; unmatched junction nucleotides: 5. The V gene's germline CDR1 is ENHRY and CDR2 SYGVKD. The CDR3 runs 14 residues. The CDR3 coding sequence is TGTGCCATCAGCTCGGGACAGGCTAATCAGCCCCAGCATTTT. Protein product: CAISSGQANQPQHF.

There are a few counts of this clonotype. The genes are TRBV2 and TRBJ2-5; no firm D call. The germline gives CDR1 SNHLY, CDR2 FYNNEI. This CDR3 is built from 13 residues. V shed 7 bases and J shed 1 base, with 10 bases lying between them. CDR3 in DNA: TGTGCCAGCATGTTCAGGAGCCAAGAGACCCAGTACTTC. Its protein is CASMFRSQETQYF.

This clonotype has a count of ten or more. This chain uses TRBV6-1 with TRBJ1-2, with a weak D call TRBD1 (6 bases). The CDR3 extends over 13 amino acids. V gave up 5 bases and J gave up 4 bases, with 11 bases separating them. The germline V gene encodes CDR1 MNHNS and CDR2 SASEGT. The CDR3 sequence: CASSSGGLYGYTF. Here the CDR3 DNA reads TGTGCCAGCAGTTCCGGGGGGCTCTATGGCTACACCTTC.

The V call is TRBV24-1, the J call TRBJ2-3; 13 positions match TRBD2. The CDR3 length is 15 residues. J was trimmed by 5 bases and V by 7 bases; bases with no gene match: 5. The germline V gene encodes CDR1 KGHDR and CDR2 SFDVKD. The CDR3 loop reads CATRGLAGPLDTQYF. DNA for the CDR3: TGTGCCACCAGGGGACTAGCGGGACCTCTAGATACGCAGTATTTT.

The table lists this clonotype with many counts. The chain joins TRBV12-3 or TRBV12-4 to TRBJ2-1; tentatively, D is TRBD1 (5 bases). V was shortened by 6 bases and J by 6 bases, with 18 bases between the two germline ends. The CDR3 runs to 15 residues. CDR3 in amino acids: CASSPQQGPINEQFF. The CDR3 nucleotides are TGTGCCAGCAGCCCCCAGCAGGGCCCCATCAATGAGCAGTTCTTC.